These 3 T cell receptor beta chains were all obtained from the same sample, sequenced in a study of blood T cells in healthy people across ages. A second PCR, run for about 7 to 11 cycles, used a sample-barcoded 5' primer plus a J-beta primer mix. TCRdb independently ran MiXCR on the 5' RACE reads; one entry per CDR3 protein. Here the sample spans around 1,100,000 distinct CDR3 sequences, more than 30% being singletons. Sequencing used blood. These receptors all stem from a man aged 18 to 35 in good health.

There are a few counts of this clonotype. The chain recombines TRBV25-1 with TRBJ2-1; possibly TRBD1 for D (6 bases). CDR3 size: 15 residues. Germline V CDR1 and CDR2: MGHDK, SYGVNS. Between the trimmed V and J ends, which lost 4 bases and 4 bases, there was a span of 14 bases. The CDR3 DNA reads TGTGCCAGCAGTGGGCGAGGACAGCATTACAATGAGCAGTTCTTC. Its protein is CASSGRGQHYNEQFF.

The sample holds many counts of this clonotype. The rearrangement links TRBV2 to TRBJ1-2; no reliable D call. Germline CDR1 SNHLY, CDR2 FYNNEI. With 7 bases removed from V and 0 bases from J, the gap between germline ends came to 9 bases. The CDR3 contains 13 residues. CDR3 residues: CASTSGPNYGYTF. DNA for the CDR3: TGTGCCAGCACGTCCGGGCCTAACTATGGCTACACCTTC.

The V and J genes are TRBV7-2 and TRBJ1-3, with D maybe TRBD1 (5 bases). In germline, CDR1 is SGHTA, CDR2 FQGNSA. Trimming took 1 base from V and 1 from J, leaving 11 bases between them. The CDR3 contains 16 residues. CDR3 sequence (DNA): TGTGCCAGCAGCTTAGTCAGGGACCATTCTGGAAACACCATATATTTT. This codes for CASSLVRDHSGNTIYF.